Each of the 27 T cell receptor beta chains below was sequenced from the same sample in a study of CD8 T cells in Susac syndrome (dated by TCRdb to between 2017 and 2020). Library method: the immunoSEQ multiplex PCR assay. RNA was extracted with the RNeasy kit and about 0.45 to 1 ug was reverse transcribed using random hexamers. The public reads were reprocessed in TCRdb via fastp at Q25 and MiXCR, keeping in-frame beta chains. Identical CDR3 protein sequences are pooled into one entry, listed with their most common genes and DNA. The sample has tens of thousands of distinct CDR3 sequences on record, about 92% of them singletons. The ten largest account for roughly 0.16% of the sample. Sequences were obtained from CD4+ T cells from PBMCs. These receptors all come from a human donor with Susac syndrome.

This chain joins TRBV28 and TRBJ1-6, with D perhaps matching TRBD1 (6 bases). The CDR3 length is 16 residues. Trimming removed 6 bases from V and 7 bases from J, with 19 bases in between. Germline V gene sequence: CDR1 MDHEN, CDR2 SYDVKM. The CDR3, as DNA: TGTGCCAGCAGAGGGTCCACCCAGGGGCGGAATTCACCCCTCCACTTT. It is translated as CASRGSTQGRNSPLHF.

This chain joins TRBV6-2 or TRBV6-3 and TRBJ1-2; D unresolved. Germline loops: CDR1 MNHEY, CDR2 SVGEGT. The CDR3 spans 13 residues. The germline V and J ends were trimmed by 2 bases and 4 bases, with 8 bases remaining between them. CDR3 region: CASSYDNAYGYTF. The DNA for the CDR3 is TGTGCCAGCAGTTACGATAATGCCTATGGCTACACCTTC.

The chain employs TRBV5-4 and TRBJ2-1, with D perhaps TRBD1 (5 bases). V was trimmed by 4 bases and J by 3 bases, leaving 20 bases between them. This CDR3 spans 17 amino acids. CDR1 and CDR2 from the germline V gene are SGHNT and YYREEE (reference sequence). The CDR3: CASSALGQAQVYNEQFF. The CDR3 nucleotides are TGTGCCAGCAGCGCGCTGGGGCAGGCCCAAGTCTACAATGAGCAGTTCTTC.

The genes are TRBV11-3 and TRBJ2-5; 8 bases align to TRBD1. Germline-derived CDR1 and CDR2 are SGHNT and YENEEA. The V gene end was trimmed by 1 base and the J gene end by 4 bases; junction bases not matched to a gene: 2. This CDR3 region has 14 residues. The DNA for the CDR3 is TGTGCCAGCAGCTTAGGACAGGGGAGAGAGACCCAGTACTTC. Its translation is CASSLGQGRETQYF.

This clonotype was seen more than once but under ten times. The rearrangement joins TRBV7-9 to TRBJ2-7; D remains unclear. Germline loops: CDR1 SEHNR, CDR2 FQNEAQ (reference sequence). With 3 bases removed from V and 3 bases from J, the gap between germline ends came to 6 bases. The CDR3 consists of 12 residues. The CDR3 DNA reads as TGTGCCAGCAGCTTTTTGGGCTACGAGCAGTACTTC. The encoded protein is CASSFLGYEQYF.

The rearrangement uses TRBV20-1 and TRBJ1-6, with D hard to call. The CDR3 totals 16 residues. Germline V gene sequence: CDR1 DFQATT, CDR2 SNEGSKA (reference sequence). The germline V and J ends were trimmed by 1 base and 7 bases, with 17 bases remaining between them. CDR3 protein: CSARALRALPNSPLHF. CDR3 DNA sequence: TGCAGTGCTAGAGCTCTCCGGGCTTTACCCAATTCACCCCTCCACTTT.

The chain carries TRBV4-3 and TRBJ2-1, with TRBD2 identical over 9 bases. With V trimmed by 1 base and J by 8 bases, 9 bases remained unmatched. CDR1 is LGHNA, CDR2 YSLEER, per germline. The CDR3 contains 16 residues. In nucleotides, the CDR3 is TGCGCCAGCAGCCAAGTGTCGCGGGGGGGCCTCTATGAGCAGTTCTTC. It codes for CASSQVSRGGLYEQFF.

The V and J genes are TRBV20-1 and TRBJ2-1; 9 nucleotides align to TRBD2. V shed 0 bases and J 2 bases; nucleotides not matched to a gene: 2. This CDR3 has 15 amino acids. Germline CDR1 and CDR2: DFQATT and SNEGSKA (reference sequence). This chain's CDR3 is CSARDGGGAYNEQFF. In DNA, the CDR3 is TGCAGTGCTAGAGACGGCGGGGGGGCCTACAATGAGCAGTTCTTC.

This clonotype has just one count. The chain uses TRBV29-1 and TRBJ1-4; 7 nucleotides align to TRBD1. The CDR3 is 15 residues long. V trimming: 5 bases; J trimming: 0 bases; junction bases outside the gene matches: 6. From germline, CDR1 is SQVTM and CDR2 ANQGSEA. CDR3 region: CSVTSQGATNEKLFF. CDR3 coding DNA: TGCAGCGTTACTTCTCAGGGGGCAACTAATGAAAAACTGTTTTTT.

This clonotype appeared a few times. V usage is TRBV7-2 and J usage is TRBJ2-3; D remains ambiguous. This CDR3 has 11 residues. Germline V gene sequence: CDR1 SGHTA, CDR2 FQGNSA. V was clipped by 3 bases and J by 5 bases, with 3 bases between them. As DNA, the CDR3 is TGTGCCAGCAGCTTGCAAGATACGCAGTATTTT. This sequence encodes CASSLQDTQYF.

The genes are TRBV5-6 and TRBJ1-2; possibly TRBD1 for D (6 bases). Germline lookup yields CDR1 SGHDT and CDR2 YYEEEE. Trimming pared 4 bases from V and 2 bases from J, leaving 18 bases between. The CDR3 totals 16 residues. CDR3 sequence: CASSAPGLRGNYGYTF. The CDR3, as DNA: TGTGCCAGCAGCGCCCCCGGCCTGAGGGGGAACTATGGCTACACCTTC.

V is TRBV3-1 and J is TRBJ1-5, with D perhaps TRBD1 (5 bases). Germline values: CDR1 LGHDT, CDR2 YNNKEL (reference sequence). V shed 4 bases and J shed 9 bases, with 13 bases lying between them. CDR3 length equals 13 residues. CDR3 in amino acids: CASSPRGALPQHF. In nucleotides, the CDR3 is TGTGCCAGCAGCCCCCGGGGCGCGCTGCCCCAGCATTTT. Combining the CDR3 with reference TRBV3-1 and TRBJ1-5 gives the whole variable domain DTAVSQTPKYLVTQMGNDKSIKCEQNLGHDTMYWYKQDSKKFLKIMFSYNNKELIINETVPNRFSPKSPDKAHLNLHINSLELGDSAVYFCASSPRGALPQHFGDGTRLSIL.

The chain couples TRBV29-1 to TRBJ1-4; no clear D. The CDR3 has 11 amino acids. Germline CDR1 reads SQVTM; CDR2 reads ANQGSEA. V gave up 3 bases and J gave up 6 bases, with 5 bases separating them. CDR3 in DNA: TGCAGCGTTGATGGAGATGAAAAACTGTTTTTT. This gives the protein CSVDGDEKLFF.

This sequence joins TRBV7-9 and TRBJ1-2; TRBD1 is a possible D gene (6 bases). V shed 7 bases and J shed 3 bases, with 21 bases lying between them. This CDR3 spans 16 amino acids. Germline CDR1 is SEHNR and CDR2 is FQNEAQ (reference sequence). Here the CDR3 reads CASTVKGGQVDYGYTF. Written as DNA, the CDR3 is TGTGCCAGCACCGTTAAGGGGGGGCAAGTTGACTATGGCTACACCTTC.

The V and J genes are TRBV7-9 and TRBJ2-7, with D uncertain. In germline, CDR1 is SEHNR, CDR2 FQNEAQ (reference sequence). Trimming took 5 bases from V and 4 from J, leaving 9 bases between them. The CDR3 runs 12 residues. CDR3: CASSVNSYEQYF. The CDR3 bases are TGTGCCAGCAGCGTTAACAGTTACGAGCAGTACTTC.

The chain uses TRBV29-1 and TRBJ2-3, with D hard to call. Germline assignment: CDR1 SQVTM and CDR2 ANQGSEA. CDR3 size: 11 residues. CDR3 DNA sequence: TGCAGTGTATCTCGCGCAGATACGCAGTATTTT. The encoded protein is CSVSRADTQYF.

The CDR3 DNA reads TGCAGTGCTAGAGAGATGGCGGCTGCTGGGTATGGCTACACCTTC. Its protein is CSAREMAAAGYGYTF. The chain joins TRBV20-1 to TRBJ1-2; D is unclear. V was trimmed by 0 bases and J by 5 bases, leaving 16 bases between them. This CDR3 has 15 residues. The V gene's germline CDR1 is DFQATT and CDR2 SNEGSKA (reference sequence).

The chain employs TRBV7-9 and TRBJ2-7; D is possibly TRBD1 (5 bases). Trimming pared 5 bases from V and 2 bases from J, leaving 13 bases between. Germline loops: CDR1 SEHNR, CDR2 FQNEAQ (reference sequence). The CDR3 totals 14 residues. The CDR3 protein is CASSPTVGTYEQYF. CDR3 DNA: TGTGCCAGCAGCCCGACAGTGGGCACCTACGAGCAGTACTTC.

The chain links TRBV20-1 to TRBJ2-1; D remains unclear. Germline-derived CDR1 and CDR2 are DFQATT and SNEGSKA (reference sequence). The CDR3 is made up of 14 amino acids. Trimming cost V 6 bases and J 1 base, with 13 bases left between them. CDR3 loop: CSATPGSSYNEQFF. The DNA for the CDR3 is TGCAGTGCAACCCCTGGGTCTTCCTACAATGAGCAGTTCTTC.

This chain connects TRBV19 to TRBJ1-5, with D perhaps TRBD1 (6 bases). Trimming took 3 bases from V and 3 from J, leaving 12 bases between them. The CDR3 is 15 residues long. Germline CDR1 is LNHDA and CDR2 is SQIVND (reference sequence). The CDR3 region is CASSITGPNNQPQHF. CDR3 sequence (DNA): TGTGCCAGTAGTATTACAGGGCCAAACAATCAGCCCCAGCATTTT.

The chain recombines TRBV12-3 or TRBV12-4 with TRBJ2-2; D gene unclear. V lost 3 bases and J lost 1, with 9 bases in between. This CDR3 has 15 amino acids. The CDR3 bases are TGTGCCAGCAGTTTGGGTCAGGTGAACACCGGGGAGCTGTTTTTT. Translation gives CASSLGQVNTGELFF.

The rearrangement links TRBV20-1 to TRBJ1-2; 11 nucleotides line up with TRBD1. CDR3 length equals 16 residues. Looked up from germline, CDR1 is DFQATT and CDR2 is SNEGSKA (reference sequence). Trimming removed 6 bases from V and 0 bases from J; junction bases left unmatched: 9. DNA for the CDR3: TGCAGTGCAATTCGTGGGACAGGGGGAGCTAACTATGGCTACACCTTC. Translation gives CSAIRGTGGANYGYTF.

The chain carries TRBV19 and TRBJ2-2; D remains unclear. The CDR3 runs 17 residues. Per germline, CDR1 LNHDA and CDR2 SQIVND (reference sequence). Trimming stripped 7 bases from V and 1 base from J, with 19 bases between. The DNA for the CDR3 is TGTGCCAGTATTTCCACCATCTCACTGTGGAACACCGGGGAGCTGTTTTTT. It translates to CASISTISLWNTGELFF.

This clonotype was counted once. V and J are TRBV7-2 and TRBJ2-6, with D perhaps matching TRBD1 (6 bases). Germline-derived CDR1 and CDR2 are SGHTA and FQGNSA. There are 18 residues in the CDR3. V lost 5 bases and J lost 0, with 17 bases in between. The CDR3 coding sequence is TGTGCCAGCAGCATGCGCGCTTACAGGGCCTCTGGGGCCAACGTCCTGACTTTC. Amino acids: CASSMRAYRASGANVLTF.

The chain joins TRBV19 to TRBJ1-1; D is perhaps TRBD1 (6 bases). V dropped 3 bases and J dropped 1 base, with 12 bases sitting between them. Germline lookup yields CDR1 LNHDA and CDR2 SQIVND (reference sequence). The CDR3 contains 15 residues. This CDR3 is CASSIGVRGNTEAFF. CDR3 sequence (DNA): TGTGCCAGTAGTATCGGGGTCAGGGGGAACACTGAAGCTTTCTTT.

This clonotype was observed a few times. The V call is TRBV7-2, the J call TRBJ2-7, with D possibly matching TRBD1 (6 bases). CDR3 length: 15 residues. Germline CDR1 reads SGHTA; CDR2 reads FQGNSA. The germline V and J ends were trimmed by 5 bases and 2 bases, with 16 bases remaining between them. The CDR3 loop is CASSLDTGYTYEQYF. The CDR3 coding sequence is TGTGCCAGCAGCCTAGATACAGGGTATACCTACGAGCAGTACTTC.

V usage is TRBV19 and J usage is TRBJ2-1, with a tentative D call TRBD1 (7 bases). The V gene lost 8 bases and the J gene lost 7 bases, with 12 bases spanning the gap. There are 12 residues in the CDR3. Per the germline V gene, CDR1 is LNHDA and CDR2 is SQIVND (reference sequence). The CDR3 region is CASFSGGNEQFF. CDR3 sequence (DNA): TGTGCCAGTTTTTCAGGGGGGAATGAGCAGTTCTTC.